These 17 T cell receptor beta chains share one sample of origin, sequenced in a study of technical replicates of blood from a few donors. Sequencing was performed with immunoSEQ multiplex PCR; in TCRdb, only in-frame clones are kept and a portion is missing. This table holds about 81,000 clones, 92% found once. The sequenced sample consisted of T cells isolated from PBMCs. The receptors derive from a human donor in good health.

The V call is TRBV4-1, the J call TRBJ1-5; 9 bases are a match to TRBD1. Germline trimming cut 3 bases from V and 1 base from J; bases unmatched to any gene: 4. The CDR3 totals 16 residues. CDR1 is MGHRA and CDR2 is YSYEKL in the germline V gene. The CDR3 region is CASSQGGTGSNQPQHF. Written as DNA, the CDR3 is TGCGCCAGCAGCCAGGGGGGGACAGGGAGCAATCAGCCCCAGCATTTT.

The chain has TRBV7-8 and TRBJ2-1; the D gene is possibly TRBD2 (5 bases). The CDR3 length is 16 residues. Germline CDR1 and CDR2: SGHVS and FQNEAQ. The germline V and J ends were trimmed by 3 bases and 1 base, with 13 bases remaining between them. The CDR3: CASSLRAANSYNEQFF. The CDR3 DNA reads TGTGCCAGCAGCTTGAGGGCAGCAAATTCCTACAATGAGCAGTTCTTC.

The chain carries TRBV28 and TRBJ1-2; 10 bases map to TRBD1. V trimming: 6 bases; J trimming: 3 bases; junction bases outside the gene matches: 10. Germline CDR1 reads MDHEN; CDR2 reads SYDVKM. The CDR3 covers 16 residues. CDR3 in DNA: TGTGCCAGCAGCCTCCGCTTGACAGGGGGCGACTATGGCTACACCTTC. Protein product: CASSLRLTGGDYGYTF.

The J gene is TRBJ2-7, the V gene TRBV16, with 8 bases identical to TRBD1. V shed 4 bases and J 0 bases; nucleotides not matched to a gene: 8. Germline-derived CDR1 and CDR2 are KGHSY and FQNENV. The CDR3 consists of 16 residues. The CDR3 coding sequence is TGTGCCAGCAGCCCGATTACCGGGACAGGCTCCTACGAGCAGTACTTC. Its protein product is CASSPITGTGSYEQYF.

This sequence joins TRBV5-8 and TRBJ2-4; 9 bases line up with TRBD2. The CDR3 is 14 amino acids. In germline, CDR1 is SGHTS, CDR2 YDEGEE. Trimming cost V 3 bases and J 9 bases; bases outside gene matches: 7. The CDR3 is CASSSIAGASIQYF. The CDR3 DNA reads TGTGCCAGCAGCTCAATAGCGGGAGCCAGCATTCAGTACTTC. The variable domain in full, completed from reference TRBV5-8 and TRBJ2-4, reads EAGVTQSPTHLIKTRGQQATLRCSPISGHTSVYWYQQALGLGLQFLLWYDEGEERNRGNFPPRFSGRQFPNYSSELNVNALELEDSALYLCASSSIAGASIQYFGAGTRLSVL.

The V call is TRBV11-2, the J call TRBJ1-2, with 7 bases matching TRBD1. V dropped 5 bases and J dropped 8; count of bases not matched to a gene: 5. The CDR3 is 12 amino acids. Germline lookup yields CDR1 SGHAT and CDR2 FQNNGV. CDR3 loop: CASSKGARGYTF. The CDR3 coding sequence is TGTGCCAGCAGCAAGGGGGCTCGAGGCTACACCTTC.

This rearrangement joins TRBV6-6 to TRBJ2-7, with TRBD2 identical over 11 bases. The CDR3 sequence is 15 residues long. Per germline, CDR1 MNHNY and CDR2 SVGAGI (reference sequence). V gave up 6 bases and J gave up 1 base; unmatched junction bases: 5. CDR3 DNA sequence: TGTGCCAGCAGAGAGCTAGCGGGGGGTTCCTACGAGCAGTACTTC. Translation: CASRELAGGSYEQYF.

This rearrangement joins TRBV5-1 to TRBJ1-4; TRBD1 aligns across 9 bases. CDR3 length equals 15 residues. Trimming removed 4 bases from V and 10 bases from J; junction bases left unmatched: 11. Germline-derived CDR1 and CDR2 are SGHRS and YFSETQ. Written as DNA, the CDR3 is TGCGCCAGCAGCGCAGGACAGGGGTTAACCGGAAAACTGTTTTTT. This codes for CASSAGQGLTGKLFF.

This sequence joins TRBV6-6 and TRBJ1-6; a weak D match, TRBD1 (6 bases). The CDR3 contains 15 residues. V was pared by 4 bases and J by 6 bases, with 13 bases between. CDR1 and CDR2 from the germline V gene are MNHNY and SVGAGI (reference sequence). The CDR3 nucleotides read TGTGCCAGCAGTTTAGGGGGGGTAGGTAATTCACCCCTCCACTTT. Translated: CASSLGGVGNSPLHF.

The chain recombines TRBV18 with TRBJ1-2, with 7 bases lining up with TRBD1. Germline CDR1 reads KGHSH; CDR2 reads LQKENI. This CDR3 is built from 15 residues. After removal of 2 bases from V and 4 bases from J, the junction contained 7 bases not matched to a gene. CDR3 sequence (DNA): TGTGCCAGCTCACCAGGTGACAGGGTACTCTATGGCTACACCTTC. Its translation: CASSPGDRVLYGYTF.

V and J are TRBV7-2 and TRBJ2-5, with 10 bases aligning to TRBD1. The CDR3 runs 15 residues. Germline V CDR1 and CDR2: SGHTA, FQGNSA. The J segment lost 5 bases and the V segment lost 4 bases, leaving 7 bases of the junction unmatched. CDR3 DNA: TGTGCCAGCAGCTCTGGACAGGGGGGGTGGGAGACCCAGTACTTC. Its translation: CASSSGQGGWETQYF.

This chain joins TRBV18 and TRBJ2-5, with 10 bases fitting TRBD1. The CDR3 has 16 residues. The junction had 8 bases not matched to a gene; V was cut back by 3 bases and J by 4 bases. Germline V gene lookup returns CDR1 KGHSH and CDR2 LQKENI. Written as DNA, the CDR3 is TGTGCCAGCTCACCCAACCGACAGGGGGCGTCAGAGACCCAGTACTTC. It translates to CASSPNRQGASETQYF.

This chain joins TRBV7-3 and TRBJ2-5; 8 positions agree with TRBD1. The CDR3 contains 14 residues. Germline V gene sequence: CDR1 SGHTA, CDR2 FQGTGA. Unmatched junction bases numbered 7, after V lost 4 bases and J lost 6 bases. The CDR3: CASSSNGQGQTQYF. The CDR3 nucleotides read TGTGCCAGCAGCTCAAACGGACAGGGACAGACCCAGTACTTC.

This clone came up a few times. This sample also contains other DNA sequences that code for the same CDR3. The chain has TRBV28 and TRBJ1-2; 8 nucleotides line up with TRBD1. The V gene end was trimmed by 5 bases and the J gene end by 5 bases; junction bases not matched to a gene: 4. Germline loops: CDR1 MDHEN, CDR2 SYDVKM. This CDR3 spans 13 amino acids. The CDR3 DNA follows: TGTGCCAGCAGTCTTGGACAGGGTTATGGCTACACCTTC. It encodes CASSLGQGYGYTF.

V is TRBV27 and J is TRBJ2-1, with 12 bases matching TRBD1. Germline V gene lookup returns CDR1 MNHEY and CDR2 SMNVEV (reference sequence). This CDR3 is 17 amino acids long. J lost 0 bases, V lost 10 bases, and 10 bases had no gene match. Written as DNA, the CDR3 is TGTGCCACCAGCATGAGGGGACAGGGGGCCTCCTACAATGAGCAGTTCTTC. This sequence encodes CATSMRGQGASYNEQFF.

CDR3 in DNA: TGCGCCAGCAGCTTGGGCGCTAGACAGGGCGAGGAGCAGTACTTC. It codes for CASSLGARQGEEQYF. The chain has TRBV5-1 and TRBJ2-5; 7 bases fit TRBD1. V lost 0 bases, J lost 11 bases, and 13 bases stayed unmatched. The germline gives CDR1 SGHRS, CDR2 YFSETQ. The CDR3 sequence is 15 residues long.

The chain employs TRBV11-2 and TRBJ1-1, with 10 bases fitting TRBD1. Trimming removed 1 base from V and 2 bases from J; junction bases left unmatched: 7. The CDR3 extends over 17 amino acids. The germline gives CDR1 SGHAT, CDR2 FQNNGV. The CDR3 spells CASSLGLGQGINTEAFF. CDR3 DNA sequence: TGTGCCAGCAGCTTAGGTTTGGGACAGGGGATCAACACTGAAGCTTTCTTT.